These T cell receptor beta chains were read from a single sample in a study of identical twins. TCRdb itself ran the 5' RACE reads through MiXCR, one entry per CDR3 protein. The data contain about 690,000 distinct CDR3 sequences, around 6% of them singletons. The material sequenced was naive T cells sorted from blood. These receptors all stem from a young man in good health. CDR3s include the opening cysteine and the closing phenylalanine or tryptophan. Fields, in order: J gene, V gene, clone size, D gene, CDR3 protein, CDR3 DNA. A D gene is named only where the DNA matches it firmly. Some rows mark clone size as missing; the rest say once, few, many or name a class of expanded clone.

TRBJ2-1,TRBV15,many,.,CATSPGTLKFF,TGTGCCACCAGCCCCGGGACATTGAAGTTCTTC
TRBJ1-1,TRBV5-1,many,.,CASSAHPGVPEAFF,TGCGCCAGCAGCGCCCACCCGGGGGTCCCTGAAGCTTTCTTT
TRBJ2-3,TRBV12-3/TRBV12-4,few,TRBD2,CASSGGLAGVLGDTQYF,TGTGCCAGCAGTGGAGGACTAGCGGGAGTCTTGGGAGATACGCAGTATTTT
TRBJ2-1,TRBV7-2,many,.,CASSSRTSPNNEQFF,TGTGCCAGCAGCTCCCGGACCTCCCCGAACAATGAGCAGTTCTTC
TRBJ1-2,TRBV21-1,.,.,CASSKLGGLNYGYTF,TGTGCCAGCAGCAAATTGGGGGGCCTAAACTATGGCTACACCTTC
TRBJ2-3,TRBV24-1,.,TRBD2,CATSDSRLAGGDTQYF,TGTGCCACCAGTGATTCGCGACTAGCGGGGGGCGATACGCAGTATTTT
TRBJ1-5,TRBV20-1,few,.,CSARPNSNQPQHF,TGCAGTGCTAGACCCAATAGCAATCAGCCCCAGCATTTT
TRBJ2-1,TRBV7-3,few,.,CASSLGNSGYNEQFF,TGTGCCAGCAGCTTAGGTAATAGCGGCTACAATGAGCAGTTCTTC
TRBJ2-5,TRBV7-8,many,.,CASSIGRLQETQYF,TGTGCCAGCAGCATAGGACGGCTACAAGAGACCCAGTACTTC
TRBJ2-1,TRBV11-1,many,.,CASSLLAGTLLSYNEQFF,TGTGCCAGCAGCTTACTGGCCGGGACATTGCTCTCCTACAATGAGCAGTTCTTC
TRBJ2-2,TRBV12-3/TRBV12-4,few,.,CASRLPGPYTGELFF,TGTGCCAGCAGACTTCCGGGACCCTACACCGGGGAGCTGTTTTTT
TRBJ2-2,TRBV5-1,.,TRBD1,CASSLRTGVIGELFF,TGCGCCAGCAGCTTGAGGACAGGGGTGATCGGGGAGCTGTTTTTT
TRBJ1-3,TRBV7-8,few,.,CASSPNRVPGNTIYF,TGTGCCAGCAGCCCGAACAGGGTTCCTGGAAACACCATATATTTT
TRBJ1-1,TRBV6-2/TRBV6-3,many,TRBD1,CASSLPGQGFRGAFF,TGTGCCAGCAGTTTGCCGGGACAGGGTTTTCGTGGAGCTTTCTTT
TRBJ2-3,TRBV13,many,.,CASSSRDSGDTQYF,TGTGCCAGCAGCTCCCGGGACTCAGGAGATACGCAGTATTTT
TRBJ1-1,TRBV25-1,.,TRBD1,CASSFGGTGQEAFF,TGTGCCAGCAGCTTTGGGGGGACAGGGCAGGAAGCTTTCTTT
TRBJ2-6,TRBV3-1,.,.,CASSQVGAEIANVLTF,TGTGCCAGCAGCCAAGTAGGGGCAGAAATAGCCAACGTCCTGACTTTC
TRBJ1-6,TRBV30,.,.,CAWSFAGTLEYF,TGTGCCTGGAGTTTTGCGGGGACCCTAGAGTACTTT
TRBJ2-7,TRBV5-5,.,.,CASQLSGSSYEQYF,TGTGCCAGCCAACTTTCCGGGTCCTCCTACGAGCAGTACTTC
TRBJ1-1,TRBV4-3,many,TRBD1,CASSKSGQGSTEAFF,TGCGCCAGCAGCAAGTCGGGACAGGGGTCCACTGAAGCTTTCTTT
TRBJ2-7,TRBV7-8,many,TRBD2,CASSLIAGGSYEQYF,TGTGCCAGCAGCTTAATAGCGGGAGGCTCCTACGAGCAGTACTTC
TRBJ2-1,TRBV7-2,many,.,CASSLVGGISGEQFF,TGTGCCAGCAGCTTAGTGGGCGGGATTTCGGGTGAGCAGTTCTTC
TRBJ2-1,TRBV28,many,.,CASISQGRYNEQFF,TGTGCCAGCATCTCACAGGGGAGGTACAATGAGCAGTTCTTC
TRBJ2-6,TRBV7-9,few,.,CASSPVAGANVLTF,TGTGCCAGCAGCCCCGTTGCTGGGGCCAACGTCCTGACTTTC
TRBJ2-3,TRBV27,many,TRBD1,CASSHPDRAITQYF,TGTGCCAGCAGTCACCCAGACAGGGCCATAACGCAGTATTTT
TRBJ1-2,TRBV18,.,.,CASSPKVPGYTF,TGTGCCAGCTCACCAAAGGTTCCTGGCTACACCTTC
TRBJ2-7,TRBV12-3/TRBV12-4,many,TRBD2,CASSFRGGLAGREQYF,TGTGCCAGCAGTTTTCGCGGAGGGCTAGCGGGACGCGAGCAGTACTTC
TRBJ2-5,TRBV15,.,TRBD2,CATSRDRAGEETQYF,TGTGCCACCAGCAGAGATAGAGCGGGAGAAGAGACCCAGTACTTC
TRBJ2-1,TRBV5-1,.,TRBD2,CASSLTSGSSEQFF,TGCGCCAGCAGCCTGACTAGCGGGAGTTCTGAGCAGTTCTTC
TRBJ2-3,TRBV20-1,many,.,CSARETARSTDTQYF,TGCAGTGCTAGAGAAACTGCACGTAGCACAGATACGCAGTATTTT